The 30 T cell receptor beta chains in this list originate from one sample, sequenced in a study of blood T cells in healthy people across ages. A second roughly 6 to 11 cycle PCR used barcoded and J-beta primers. One entry per CDR3 protein, called by TCRdb with MiXCR from the 5' RACE reads. The sample consists of about 1,500,000 distinct CDR3 sequences, roughly 28% of them appearing once. Sequencing was carried out using blood. The receptors here all came from a young woman in good health.

In its sample, this clonotype was seen a few times. The chain couples TRBV7-3 to TRBJ2-3, with D unresolved. The germline V gene has CDR1 SGHTA and CDR2 FQGTGA. The CDR3 is 13 residues long. V was cut by 8 bases and J by 0 bases, with 9 bases left in between. CDR3 DNA: TGTGCCAGCGGGTCGGAAAGCACAGATACGCAGTATTTT. Its protein is CASGSESTDTQYF.

This clonotype turned up a few times. CDR3 DNA: TGCAGCGTTGGTGGCCAGGGCCGTAATCAGCCCCAGCATTTT. This gives the protein CSVGGQGRNQPQHF. The V gene is TRBV29-1, the J gene TRBJ1-5; possible D gene TRBD1, 5 bases. V lost 4 bases and J lost 4, with 14 bases in between. This CDR3 comprises 14 residues. Germline CDR1 reads SQVTM; CDR2 reads ANQGSEA.

The sample holds many counts of this clonotype. The rearrangement links TRBV2 to TRBJ2-6; tentatively, D is TRBD1 (6 bases). The CDR3 runs to 18 residues. CDR1 is SNHLY, CDR2 FYNNEI, per germline. The V end lost 1 base, the J end lost 0 bases, and 13 bases lay between the germline ends. The CDR3 coding sequence is TGTGCCAGCAGTGAAGACAGGGCCTCAGTCTCTGGGGCCAACGTCCTGACTTTC. Its protein product is CASSEDRASVSGANVLTF.

The chain couples TRBV2 to TRBJ1-2; TRBD1 matches at 9 bases. Germline CDR1 SNHLY, CDR2 FYNNEI. V was clipped by 6 bases and J by 2 bases; unmatched bases: 4. This CDR3 has 14 residues. The DNA of the CDR3 is TGTGCCAGCAGGGGCGGGACAGGGAACTATGGCTACACCTTC. Amino acids: CASRGGTGNYGYTF.

The chain links TRBV30 to TRBJ2-5; D perhaps matches TRBD1 (5 bases). CDR3 length: 12 residues. Trimming removed 2 bases from V and 5 bases from J, with 9 bases in between. From germline, CDR1 is GTSNPN and CDR2 SVGIG (reference sequence). CDR3 DNA sequence: TGTGCCTGGAGTCCAGGGTGGGAGACCCAGTACTTC. This translates into CAWSPGWETQYF.

The sample holds many counts of this clonotype. This rearrangement joins TRBV18 to TRBJ2-1; D possibly matches TRBD1 or TRBD2 (5 bases each). Per germline, CDR1 KGHSH and CDR2 LQKENI. V was shortened by 2 bases and J by 0 bases, with 11 bases between the two germline ends. This CDR3 comprises 16 residues. CDR3 in amino acids: CASSPGGSSSYNEQFF. The DNA for the CDR3 is TGTGCCAGCTCACCAGGGGGATCAAGCTCCTACAATGAGCAGTTCTTC.

To note about this clonotype: A much larger clone sits a single nucleotide away, making a read error possible. The chain combines TRBV6-5 with TRBJ2-7; TRBD1 might be the D (6 bases). The germline V gene encodes CDR1 MNHEY and CDR2 SVGAGI. The V and J ends lost 3 bases and 2 bases respectively, with 14 bases between them. CDR3 length: 15 amino acids. The CDR3 DNA sequence: TGTGCCAGCAGTTATTCGAACAGGGCCCCCTACGAGCAGTACTTC. This encodes CASSYSNRAPYEQYF.

V is TRBV20-1 and J is TRBJ1-5; D possibly corresponds to TRBD1 (5 bases). The germline V gene has CDR1 DFQATT and CDR2 SNEGSKA (reference sequence). Between the trimmed V and J ends, which lost 7 bases and 2 bases, there was a span of 21 bases. The CDR3 spans 16 residues. This chain's CDR3 is CSGADSGPIGNQPQHF. The CDR3 DNA reads as TGCAGTGGCGCGGATTCGGGACCTATTGGCAATCAGCCCCAGCATTTT.

This clonotype was detected ten times or more. The chain has TRBV2 and TRBJ1-5, with D unclear. This CDR3 has 14 residues. V gave up 8 bases and J gave up 2 bases, with 13 bases separating them. CDR1 and CDR2 (germline): SNHLY, FYNNEI. CDR3 in DNA: TGTGCCAGCGGAGAGGGCGTTGGCAATCAGCCCCAGCATTTT. This encodes CASGEGVGNQPQHF.

As concerns this clonotype: A read error may explain this, as a much larger clone is one base away. The chain employs TRBV20-1 and TRBJ2-4; 7 nucleotides match TRBD2. CDR1 DFQATT and CDR2 SNEGSKA come from the germline V gene (reference sequence). The CDR3 extends over 16 amino acids. The J segment lost 13 bases and the V segment lost 1 base, leaving 19 bases of the junction unmatched. DNA for the CDR3: TGCAGTGCTAGAGCGGCCCCGGGACTACCAAACAATGAGCAGTACTTC. It translates to CSARAAPGLPNNEQYF.

This clonotype was picked up many times. The chain links TRBV12-3 or TRBV12-4 to TRBJ1-2; 7 positions match TRBD1. This CDR3 has 13 residues. V lost 1 base and J lost 6; bases outside the gene matches: 2. In DNA, the CDR3 is TGTGCCAGCAGTTTAGAGGGGGCGAATGGCTACACCTTC. Its protein product is CASSLEGANGYTF.

This chain connects TRBV5-1 to TRBJ1-5, with 10 bases matching TRBD1. The germline gives CDR1 SGHRS, CDR2 YFSETQ. V gave up 2 bases and J gave up 3 bases; unmatched junction bases: 8. CDR3 size: 17 residues. CDR3 DNA sequence: TGCGCCAGCAGCTTCCCGACAGGGGGCCTCATCAATCAGCCCCAGCATTTT. It codes for CASSFPTGGLINQPQHF.

On this clonotype: Sequence at one end of the junction differs from germline and may be a read error. In nucleotides, the CDR3 is TGTACCAGCAGCTTATCCTCGATGGGCTACACCTTC. This sequence encodes CTSSLSSMGYTF. This chain connects TRBV5-5 to TRBJ1-2, with D uncertain. This CDR3 is built from 12 residues. Germline-derived CDR1 and CDR2 are SGHKS and YYEKEE (reference sequence). Looking up the rest from reference TRBV5-5 and TRBJ1-2 gives the full variable domain: DAGVTQSPTHLIKTRGQQVTLRCSPISGHKSVSWYQQVLGQGPQFIFQYYEKEERGRGNFPDRFSARQFPNYSSELNVNALLLGDSALYLCTSSLSSMGYTFGSGTRLTVV.

The chain carries TRBV10-3 and TRBJ2-7; 8 bases map to TRBD1. The J segment lost 3 bases and the V segment lost 6 bases, leaving 7 bases of the junction unmatched. The CDR3 has 14 residues. Germline loops: CDR1 ENHRY, CDR2 SYGVKD. The CDR3 nucleotides are TGTGCCATCAGCCGGGACAGGAATCTCTACGAGCAGTACTTC. This gives the protein CAISRDRNLYEQYF.

This clonotype occurred a few times. The CDR3 DNA reads TGTGCCAGCAGCGGGGGACAGTACGAGCAGTACTTC. Translated: CASSGGQYEQYF. The rearrangement links TRBV7-2 to TRBJ2-7, with 7 bases aligning to TRBD1. The length of the CDR3 is 12 residues. Trimming cost V 5 bases and J 4 bases; bases outside gene matches: 2. In germline, CDR1 is SGHTA, CDR2 FQGNSA.

On this clonotype: This may come from a read error, since a much larger clone is one base off. The chain links TRBV7-8 to TRBJ2-1, with D possibly TRBD2 on 6 matching bases. The end of the DNA is better explained by TRBJ2-7, so the J call may be wrong. This CDR3 is 16 amino acids long. CDR1 and CDR2 (germline): SGHVS, FQNEAQ. CDR3 sequence (DNA): TGTGCCAGCAGCCCCCGGGGTAGCGGATCCTACAATGAGCAGTACTTC. Protein sequence: CASSPRGSGSYNEQYF.

Remarks on this clonotype: Possible read error: a much larger clone is one base away. V is TRBV6-5 and J is TRBJ2-7; 9 bases fit TRBD1. Germline V gives CDR1 MNHEY, CDR2 SVGAGI. Trimming removed 2 bases from V and 4 bases from J; junction bases left unmatched: 6. The CDR3 loop spans 15 amino acids. The chain's CDR3 is CASSYPDRGGYEQYF. CDR3 nucleotides: TGTGCCAGCAGTTACCCGGACAGGGGTGGGTACGAGCAGTACTTC.

In this sample, this clonotype turned up a few times. The chain links TRBV2 to TRBJ2-3, with D hard to call. Germline assignment: CDR1 SNHLY and CDR2 FYNNEI. This CDR3 comprises 13 residues. V lost 1 base to trimming and J lost 4 bases, with 6 bases between them. The CDR3 here is CASSEEVADTQYF. The DNA of the CDR3 is TGTGCCAGCAGTGAAGAGGTGGCAGATACGCAGTATTTT.

For this clonotype: This may be a read error, as it is one base from a much larger clone. This sequence joins TRBV6-5 and TRBJ2-7; a possible D gene is TRBD2 (5 bases). V lost 0 bases, J lost 5 bases, and 17 bases lay in between. From germline, CDR1 is MNHEY and CDR2 SVGAGI. This CDR3 is 16 amino acids long. DNA of the CDR3: TGTGCCAGCAGTTACTCGAGTAATTGTGAGGGTGACGAGCAGTACTTC. Its translation is CASSYSSNCEGDEQYF.

This sequence joins TRBV29-1 and TRBJ1-2; D is uncertain. Trimming cost V 3 bases and J 4 bases, with 9 bases left between them. The CDR3 is made up of 12 amino acids. Per germline, CDR1 SQVTM and CDR2 ANQGSEA. CDR3 in amino acids: CSVEGNGYGYTF. For the CDR3, the DNA is TGCAGCGTTGAGGGCAACGGCTATGGCTACACCTTC.

A few counts support this clonotype. The genes are TRBV5-5 and TRBJ2-1; D is possibly TRBD1 (6 bases). There are 16 residues in the CDR3. V lost 0 bases and J 6 bases, leaving 16 bases between the germline ends. Germline V lookup: CDR1 SGHKS, CDR2 YYEKEE (reference sequence). CDR3 bases: TGTGCCAGCAGCTTGGCAGGACAGACCTCCGTCAATGAGCAGTTCTTC. It specifies CASSLAGQTSVNEQFF.

This chain links TRBV30 with TRBJ1-3; 9 bases match TRBD1. The V segment lost 5 bases and the J segment 2 bases; nucleotides outside the gene matches: 4. Germline loops: CDR1 GTSNPN, CDR2 SVGIG (reference sequence). The CDR3 runs to 14 residues. CDR3 loop: CAWGQGTTGNTIYF. CDR3 nucleotide sequence: TGTGCCTGGGGACAGGGGACGACTGGAAACACCATATATTTT.

In regard to this clonotype: Its ends do not fully match the called genes, so a read error is possible. V is TRBV7-2 and J is TRBJ2-1, with D unresolved. Per the germline V gene, CDR1 is SGHTA and CDR2 is FQGNSA. This CDR3 contains 14 residues. The CDR3 DNA reads as TGTGCCAGCAGTTCGGGCTACTCCCACAATGAGCAGTTCTTC. Its protein is CASSSGYSHNEQFF. The full variable domain, completed using reference TRBV7-2 and TRBJ2-1, is GAGVSQSPSNKVTEKGKDVELRCDPISGHTALYWYRQSLGQGLEFLIYFQGNSAPDKSGLPSDRFSAERTGGSVSTLTIQRTQQEDSAVYLCASSSGYSHNEQFFGPGTRLTVL.

This chain joins TRBV20-1 and TRBJ1-2; D remains ambiguous. The length of the CDR3 is 13 residues. Trimming took 7 bases from V and 8 from J, leaving 20 bases between them. The germline V gene encodes CDR1 DFQATT and CDR2 SNEGSKA (reference sequence). The DNA for the CDR3 is TGCAGTGGGGATCCGGGGAAAGTGGGAGGCTACACCTTC. It yields the protein CSGDPGKVGGYTF.

The chain carries TRBV18 and TRBJ2-2; 9 bases align to TRBD1. Germline V gene sequence: CDR1 KGHSH, CDR2 LQKENI. The ends lost 8 bases at V and 1 base at J; junction bases unmatched: 5. The CDR3 loop spans 15 amino acids. The chain's CDR3 is CASHRDRENTGELFF. CDR3 DNA sequence: TGTGCCAGCCACCGGGACAGGGAGAACACCGGGGAGCTGTTTTTT.

This clonotype was seen only a few times. One junction end disagrees with the germline gene, perhaps due to a read error. The genes are TRBV7-2 and TRBJ2-5; D is possibly TRBD2 (6 bases). This CDR3 comprises 13 residues. CDR1 is SGHTA and CDR2 is FQGNSA in the germline V gene. The CDR3 protein is CAPWGEKEETQYF. The CDR3 DNA reads as TGCGCCCCCTGGGGGGAGAAGGAAGAGACCCAGTACTTC.

This clonotype has ten or more counts. The chain couples TRBV20-1 to TRBJ2-1; D unclear. The V gene lost 6 bases and the J gene lost 3 bases, with 15 bases spanning the gap. The germline gives CDR1 DFQATT, CDR2 SNEGSKA (reference sequence). The CDR3 has 14 amino acids. The CDR3 sequence: CSAKVGLGYNEQFF. The CDR3 region has the DNA TGCAGTGCCAAGGTGGGCCTCGGCTACAATGAGCAGTTCTTC.

This clonotype was picked up many times. CDR3 loop: CASSYSLETQYF. The CDR3 DNA reads as TGTGCCAGCAGTTACTCGCTGGAGACCCAGTACTTC. This sequence joins TRBV6-6 and TRBJ2-5; D gene uncertain. CDR3 length equals 12 residues. Per germline, CDR1 MNHNY and CDR2 SVGAGI (reference sequence). V lost 0 bases and J lost 5, with 4 bases in between.

This clonotype was seen a few times. The chain has TRBV5-1 and TRBJ1-1; possibly TRBD1 for D (6 bases). The V end lost 4 bases, the J end lost 3 bases, and 16 bases lay between the germline ends. The CDR3 length is 15 residues. Looked up from germline, CDR1 is SGHRS and CDR2 is YFSETQ. The CDR3 loop reads CASSQRPDRYTEAFF. DNA of the CDR3: TGCGCCAGCAGCCAACGACCCGACAGGTACACTGAAGCTTTCTTT.

This clonotype was seen a handful of times. The chain is built from TRBV28 and TRBJ2-1; 7 nucleotides align to TRBD2. V shed 3 bases and J 3 bases; nucleotides not matched to a gene: 8. The CDR3 is made up of 16 amino acids. Germline values: CDR1 MDHEN, CDR2 SYDVKM. The CDR3 sequence: CASSFSKTGGYNEQFF. DNA for the CDR3: TGTGCCAGCAGTTTTAGTAAGACGGGGGGCTACAATGAGCAGTTCTTC.